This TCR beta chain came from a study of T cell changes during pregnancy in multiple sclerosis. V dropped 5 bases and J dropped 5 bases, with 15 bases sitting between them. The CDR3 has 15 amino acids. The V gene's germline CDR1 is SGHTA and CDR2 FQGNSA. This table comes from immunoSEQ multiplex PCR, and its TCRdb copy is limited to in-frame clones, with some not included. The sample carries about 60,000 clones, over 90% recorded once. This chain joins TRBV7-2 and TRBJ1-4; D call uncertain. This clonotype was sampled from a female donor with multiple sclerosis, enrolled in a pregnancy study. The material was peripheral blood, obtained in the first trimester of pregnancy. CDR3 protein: CASSLLPAGNEKLFF. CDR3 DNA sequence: TGTGCCAGCAGCCTCCTCCCGGCGGGGAATGAAAAACTGTTTTTT. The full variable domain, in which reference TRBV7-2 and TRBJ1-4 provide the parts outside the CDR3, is GAGVSQSPSNKVTEKGKDVELRCDPISGHTALYWYRQSLGQGLEFLIYFQGNSAPDKSGLPSDRFSAERTGGSVSTLTIQRTQQEDSAVYLCASSLLPAGNEKLFFGSGTQLSVL.